This T cell receptor beta chain was captured by sequencing in a study of technical replicates of blood from a few donors. Produced via immunoSEQ multiplex PCR; TCRdb's table is partial and in-frame only. The table records roughly 76,000 clones, roughly 94% of them present only once. The germline gives CDR1 SGHRS, CDR2 YFSETQ. With 5 bases clipped from V and 0 bases from J, the junction kept 2 bases outside the gene matches. This CDR3 is built from 15 residues. Specimen: T cells isolated from PBMCs. This rearrangement joins TRBV5-1 to TRBJ2-1, with 10 bases matching TRBD2. This TCR was recovered from a human donor in good health. CDR3 sequence: CASRSSGSSYNEQFF. The CDR3 DNA follows: TGCGCCAGCAGATCTAGCGGGAGCTCCTACAATGAGCAGTTCTTC.